This TCR beta chain was recorded in a study of control samples from healthy donors and cancer patients. The assay was immunoSEQ multiplex PCR, and TCRdb's table has in-frame clones only and misses some. The sample comprises tens of thousands of clones, around 85% of which are singletons, and approximately 19% rests with the top ten. Per the germline V gene, CDR1 is LNHNV and CDR2 is YYDKDF (reference sequence). Trimming removed 1 base from V and 4 bases from J, with 5 bases in between. The length of the CDR3 is 13 residues. Sequencing was performed on blood. The chain recombines TRBV15 with TRBJ1-3; no clear D gene. This clonotype was obtained from a man aged 30 to 39 in good health. The CDR3 nucleotides are TGTGCCACCAGCAGAGTAAGGGGAAACACCATATATTTT. This translates into CATSRVRGNTIYF.